These 14 T cell receptor beta chains were all obtained from the same sample, sequenced in a study of radiation and T cells in renal cell carcinoma. The time point was: blood 2 weeks post-SBRT. Documented treatment: 15 Gy SBRT to primary tumor, nephrectomy 4 weeks later. TCRdb's copy holds only in-frame clones and misses some; the assay was immunoSEQ multiplex PCR. In the table there are roughly 49,000 clones, about 80% of which are singletons. This specimen was blood, taken from a patient whose treatment included radiotherapy and nephrectomy. Receptors originate from a woman in her 70s with renal cell carcinoma.

The chain joins TRBV7-8 to TRBJ1-1; D perhaps matches TRBD1 (5 bases). The CDR3 sequence is 17 residues long. Germline assignment: CDR1 SGHVS and CDR2 FQNEAQ. V was shortened by 0 bases and J by 0 bases, with 14 bases between the two germline ends. CDR3 loop: CASSLATDTRMNTEAFF. DNA for the CDR3: TGTGCCAGCAGCTTAGCCACGGACACCCGGATGAACACTGAAGCTTTCTTT. Combining the CDR3 with reference TRBV7-8 and TRBJ1-1 gives the whole variable domain GAGVSQSPRYKVAKRGQDVALRCDPISGHVSLFWYQQALGQGPEFLTYFQNEAQLDKSGLPSDRFFAERPEGSVSTLKIQRTQQEDSAVYLCASSLATDTRMNTEAFFGQGTRLTVV.

This clone has a single count. This chain links TRBV5-1 with TRBJ2-2; TRBD1 agrees at 8 bases. This CDR3 is built from 16 residues. Germline V gives CDR1 SGHRS, CDR2 YFSETQ. J gave up 7 bases and V 4 bases, and 12 bases lay outside the gene matches. The CDR3 loop is CASSPGQGRASGELFF. In DNA, the CDR3 is TGCGCCAGCAGCCCAGGACAGGGACGGGCGAGCGGGGAGCTGTTTTTT.

The chain employs TRBV5-6 and TRBJ1-1; TRBD1 matches 8 bases. The CDR3 is 17 residues long. Trimming removed 4 bases from V and 0 bases from J; junction bases left unmatched: 11. Germline CDR1 reads SGHDT; CDR2 reads YYEEEE. CDR3 nucleotide sequence: TGTGCCAGCAGCCCGTGGACAGGGAGGAAGCTGAACACTGAAGCTTTCTTT. Its protein product is CASSPWTGRKLNTEAFF.

The CDR3 spells CASSVGGLAGDEQYF. The CDR3 DNA reads as TGTGCCAGCAGCGTAGGGGGGCTAGCGGGAGATGAGCAGTACTTC. The chain joins TRBV9 to TRBJ2-7, with 10 bases fitting TRBD2. The germline gives CDR1 SGDLS, CDR2 YYNGEE. The CDR3 spans 15 residues. V lost 0 bases to trimming and J lost 7 bases; unmatched junction nucleotides: 7.

CDR3 DNA: TGTGCCAGCAGCGCCAGCTCCTACGAGCAGTACTTC. This gives the protein CASSASSYEQYF. The chain links TRBV11-2 to TRBJ2-7; no firm D call. V was clipped by 5 bases and J by 0 bases, with 5 bases between them. Germline CDR1 SGHAT, CDR2 FQNNGV. This CDR3 is 12 amino acids long.

The chain joins TRBV6-1 to TRBJ2-3, with D perhaps given as TRBD1 or TRBD2 (5 bases each). Germline V lookup: CDR1 MNHNS, CDR2 SASEGT. V was shortened by 2 bases and J by 4 bases, with 13 bases between the two germline ends. The CDR3 sequence is 15 residues long. This chain's CDR3 is CASSERDDRSDTQYF. For the CDR3, the DNA is TGTGCCAGCAGTGAAAGGGACGACCGGTCAGATACGCAGTATTTT.

The V call is TRBV5-1, the J call TRBJ2-1; 8 bases map to TRBD1. The germline CDR1 and CDR2 sequences are SGHRS and YFSETQ. With 4 bases clipped from V and 7 bases from J, the junction kept 7 bases outside the gene matches. The CDR3 has 14 amino acids. CDR3 loop: CASSPDRVGNEQFF. In DNA form, the CDR3 reads TGCGCCAGCAGCCCGGACAGGGTTGGAAATGAGCAGTTCTTC.

The rearrangement joins TRBV5-4 to TRBJ2-1, with 13 nucleotides matching TRBD2. V lost 4 bases, J lost 9 bases, and 10 bases stayed unmatched. There are 16 residues in the CDR3. Germline V gene sequence: CDR1 SGHNT, CDR2 YYREEE (reference sequence). Here the CDR3 reads CASSPSTSGGAFEQFF. The CDR3 region has the DNA TGTGCCAGCAGCCCGTCCACTAGCGGGGGGGCGTTTGAGCAGTTCTTC.

This clone has just a few counts. The chain is built from TRBV6-1 and TRBJ1-5, with TRBD1 matching over 9 bases. V dropped 6 bases and J dropped 7; count of bases not matched to a gene: 10. Germline V lookup: CDR1 MNHNS, CDR2 SASEGT. This CDR3 comprises 15 residues. CDR3 coding DNA: TGTGCCAGCAGCGGGACAGGGTCATTTCCCCAGCCCCAGCATTTT. The encoded protein is CASSGTGSFPQPQHF.

The chain recombines TRBV14 with TRBJ1-2; 8 bases map to TRBD1. Germline V gene lookup returns CDR1 SGHDN and CDR2 FVKESK. The length of the CDR3 is 14 residues. With V trimmed by 1 base and J by 7 bases, 5 bases remained unmatched. The DNA for the CDR3 is TGTGCCAGCAGCCAAGGACAGGGGCGGTCTGGCTACACCTTC. Translation gives CASSQGQGRSGYTF.

V gene TRBV7-3 combines with J gene TRBJ1-5, with D possibly matching TRBD1 (6 bases). Trimming took 5 bases from V and 5 from J, leaving 16 bases between them. The CDR3 totals 15 residues. Germline CDR1 SGHTA, CDR2 FQGTGA. This CDR3 is CASSLRGGMDQPQHF. CDR3 coding DNA: TGTGCCAGCAGCCTCAGGGGCGGAATGGATCAGCCCCAGCATTTT.

This clone occurred a few times. The chain has TRBV5-8 and TRBJ1-5, with a weak D call TRBD1 (5 bases). Germline V gene data show CDR1 as SGHTS and CDR2 as YDEGEE. Trimming shortened V by 4 bases and J by 3 bases, and 17 bases separated the two germline ends. The CDR3 extends over 16 amino acids. CDR3 nucleotides: TGTGCCAGCAGCCCCAGCGGGGCAGGGTACAATCAGCCCCAGCATTTT. Encoded protein: CASSPSGAGYNQPQHF.

V usage is TRBV5-4 and J usage is TRBJ2-3; D is unresolved. CDR1 SGHNT and CDR2 YYREEE come from the germline V gene (reference sequence). The ends were cut back, 1 base at V and 4 bases at J, with 7 bases in the middle. This CDR3 has 13 residues. CDR3 sequence: CASSLYVADTQYF. The DNA of the CDR3 is TGTGCCAGCAGCTTGTATGTGGCAGATACGCAGTATTTT.

This chain links TRBV6-6 with TRBJ2-7; perhaps TRBD1 as D (5 bases). The CDR3 runs 14 residues. Trimming removed 7 bases at V and 5 bases at J, with 18 bases between. Germline V gives CDR1 MNHNY, CDR2 SVGAGI (reference sequence). The CDR3 coding sequence is TGTGCCAGCACCAACTCGGCCAGGGCTAACGAGCAGTACTTC. Its translation is CASTNSARANEQYF.